One and the same sample provided the 28 T cell receptor beta chains below, sequenced in a study of blood T cell repertoires in COVID-19. Assay used: immunoSEQ multiplex PCR; TCRdb lists only in-frame clones, some missing. The sample has some 350,000 clones; roughly 90% are singletons. Sample: peripheral blood. These receptors were obtained from a woman in her 70s with COVID-19, enrolled during active disease.

This clone showed up just a few times. The rearrangement uses TRBV5-6 and TRBJ2-1; D not certain. Per the germline V gene, CDR1 is SGHDT and CDR2 is YYEEEE. V lost 1 base and J 4 bases, leaving 6 bases between the germline ends. The CDR3 has 13 amino acids. CDR3 nucleotides: TGTGCCAGCAGCTTGTTTTCTTACAATGAGCAGTTCTTC. It is translated as CASSLFSYNEQFF.

This rearrangement joins TRBV24-1 to TRBJ1-2; weak D call: TRBD1 (5 bases). The V end lost 1 base, the J end lost 8 bases, and 7 bases lay between the germline ends. This CDR3 has 12 residues. Per the germline V gene, CDR1 is KGHDR and CDR2 is SFDVKD. The CDR3 loop is CATSDFWGGYTF. In DNA, the CDR3 is TGTGCCACCAGTGATTTCTGGGGCGGCTACACCTTC.

This chain uses TRBV19 with TRBJ2-3; a weak D match, TRBD2 (6 bases). CDR3 size: 14 residues. Trimming shortened V by 5 bases and J by 2 bases, and 11 bases separated the two germline ends. CDR1 and CDR2 from the germline V gene are LNHDA and SQIVND (reference sequence). CDR3 sequence: CASSSLATTDTQYF. The CDR3 DNA reads TGTGCCAGTAGTTCGCTAGCGACCACAGATACGCAGTATTTT.

The chain links TRBV5-1 to TRBJ1-3; weak D call: TRBD1 (6 bases). Looked up from germline, CDR1 is SGHRS and CDR2 is YFSETQ. Trimming pared 1 base from V and 0 bases from J, leaving 11 bases between. This CDR3 is built from 16 residues. The CDR3 DNA reads TGCGCCAGCAGCTTGACCAGGGGTAGCTCTGGAAACACCATATATTTT. Protein: CASSLTRGSSGNTIYF.

The V and J genes are TRBV19 and TRBJ1-3; 7 bases are shared with TRBD1. The length of the CDR3 is 16 residues. CDR1 is LNHDA and CDR2 is SQIVND in the germline V gene (reference sequence). The J segment lost 0 bases and the V segment lost 7 bases, leaving 9 bases of the junction unmatched. The CDR3 region is CASTAGQMVSGNTIYF. In nucleotides, the CDR3 is TGTGCCAGTACCGCGGGACAGATGGTCTCTGGAAACACCATATATTTT.

The chain combines TRBV6-2 or TRBV6-3 with TRBJ1-4, with TRBD1 identical over 7 bases. The CDR3 spans 16 residues. The ends lost 5 bases at V and 0 bases at J; junction bases unmatched: 6. From germline, CDR1 is MNHEY and CDR2 SVGEGT. CDR3 sequence (DNA): TGTGCCAGCAGTCCCCTCGGACAGGCAACTAATGAAAAACTGTTTTTT. This sequence encodes CASSPLGQATNEKLFF.

The gene calls are TRBV29-1 and TRBJ1-2; TRBD1 matches at 9 bases. The CDR3 extends over 13 amino acids. Germline V gene sequence: CDR1 SQVTM, CDR2 ANQGSEA. V lost 3 bases to trimming and J lost 5 bases; unmatched junction nucleotides: 4. The CDR3 is CSVDAGTGYGYTF. As DNA, the CDR3 is TGCAGCGTTGATGCCGGGACAGGGTATGGCTACACCTTC.

This sequence joins TRBV7-2 and TRBJ2-7; 9 nucleotides match TRBD2. Germline V gene sequence: CDR1 SGHTA, CDR2 FQGNSA. This CDR3 spans 15 amino acids. Losses at the gene ends were 1 base for V and 4 bases for J; bases not matched to a gene: 5. CDR3 in DNA: TGTGCCAGCAGCTTAGAGGGACTAGCTTCGTACGAGCAGTACTTC. It encodes CASSLEGLASYEQYF.

The rearrangement joins TRBV2 to TRBJ2-3; maybe TRBD2 (5 bases). Trimming left V 6 bases short and J 7 bases short, with 11 bases between. Germline CDR1 is SNHLY and CDR2 is FYNNEI. The CDR3 consists of 12 residues. CDR3 sequence: CASRGSLHTQYF. For the CDR3, the DNA is TGTGCCAGCAGGGGGAGTTTGCATACGCAGTATTTT.

This clone was detected only once. The V gene is TRBV6-5, the J gene TRBJ1-1; the match to TRBD1 covers 7 bases. The CDR3 is 13 residues long. V lost 2 bases, J lost 11 bases, and 8 bases stayed unmatched. Germline assignment: CDR1 MNHEY and CDR2 SVGAGI. The CDR3 DNA reads as TGTGCCAGCAGTTACCTAAATCAGGGGGAGGCTTTCTTT. Protein product: CASSYLNQGEAFF.

The J gene is TRBJ2-2, the V gene TRBV7-9; 10 nucleotides agree with TRBD2. Germline V CDR1 and CDR2: SEHNR, FQNEAQ (reference sequence). This CDR3 is built from 17 residues. V was clipped by 2 bases and J by 1 base; unmatched bases: 4. CDR3 nucleotides: TGTGCCAGCAGCTTATCTAGCGGGGGCTGGAACACCGGGGAGCTGTTTTTT. It encodes CASSLSSGGWNTGELFF.

This clone was counted a few times. J is TRBJ1-1 and V is TRBV28, with 8 bases matching TRBD1. Unmatched junction bases numbered 13, after V lost 6 bases and J lost 1 base. The germline V gene has CDR1 MDHEN and CDR2 SYDVKM. This CDR3 contains 17 residues. CDR3 bases: TGTGCCAGCAGGGCTACGGGCGGACAGGGTTCGAACACTGAAGCTTTCTTT. Its protein is CASRATGGQGSNTEAFF.

This clone came up once. Relative to the germline gene, one junction end is altered; a read error may explain this. V usage is TRBV27 and J usage is TRBJ2-3; the match to TRBD1 covers 7 bases. This CDR3 spans 12 amino acids. Germline-derived CDR1 and CDR2 are MNHEY and SMNVEV (reference sequence). The DNA of the CDR3 is TGTGCCAGCAGTTCGAGGACAGGTACGCAGTATTTT. It specifies CASSSRTGTQYF.

This chain's CDR3 is CAISEGGDPAYNEQFF. The DNA of the CDR3 is TGTGCCATCAGTGAGGGAGGGGACCCAGCGTACAATGAGCAGTTCTTC. The rearrangement joins TRBV10-3 to TRBJ2-1; TRBD2 might be the D (6 bases). Trimming removed 2 bases at V and 4 bases at J, with 15 bases between. The CDR3 contains 16 residues. Germline loops: CDR1 ENHRY, CDR2 SYGVKD.

The rearrangement links TRBV6-5 to TRBJ1-1, with D perhaps matching TRBD1 (6 bases). V lost 5 bases and J 5 bases, leaving 15 bases between the germline ends. This CDR3 has 14 residues. In germline, CDR1 is MNHEY, CDR2 SVGAGI. The chain's CDR3 is CASSRTDRRTEAFF. The CDR3 DNA reads as TGTGCCAGCAGTCGGACAGACCGACGGACTGAAGCTTTCTTT.

CDR3 loop: CASSQEVRRGGGTDTQYF. The DNA of the CDR3 is TGTGCCAGCAGCCAAGAAGTAAGGCGGGGGGGCGGCACAGATACGCAGTATTTT. The chain combines TRBV3-1 (or the pseudogene TRBV3-2) with TRBJ2-3, with 9 bases lining up with TRBD2. Germline CDR1 is LGHDT and CDR2 is YNNKEL (reference sequence). There are 18 residues in the CDR3. V lost 0 bases, J lost 1 base, and 8 bases stayed unmatched.

The chain uses TRBV19 and TRBJ2-7, with TRBD1 as a possible D gene (6 bases). Trimming took off 6 bases at V and 0 bases at J, with 12 bases between the two ends. CDR1 is LNHDA and CDR2 is SQIVND in the germline V gene (reference sequence). CDR3 size: 14 residues. The CDR3 is CASRTDRTSYEQYF. The CDR3 region has the DNA TGTGCCAGTAGGACCGACAGGACCTCCTACGAGCAGTACTTC.

This rearrangement joins TRBV24-1 to TRBJ2-1, with TRBD2 matching 10 bases. The germline gives CDR1 KGHDR, CDR2 SFDVKD. The trim removed 4 bases at V and 4 bases at J, leaving 9 bases unmatched. The CDR3 length is 17 residues. CDR3 coding DNA: TGTGCCACCAGTGACCGTTCAGCGGGGGGGGTTTACAATGAGCAGTTCTTC. Translation: CATSDRSAGGVYNEQFF.

The gene calls are TRBV5-6 and TRBJ2-6; a possible D gene is TRBD1 (6 bases). V gave up 0 bases and J gave up 0 bases, with 13 bases separating them. CDR1 is SGHDT and CDR2 is YYEEEE in the germline V gene. CDR3 size: 18 residues. The CDR3 DNA is TGTGCCAGCAGCTTGGGACCGGGACAAAGCTCTGGGGCCAACGTCCTGACTTTC. Translated, it gives CASSLGPGQSSGANVLTF.

The chain is built from TRBV6-2 or TRBV6-3 and TRBJ1-2; D unresolved. The V end lost 2 bases, the J end lost 5 bases, and 9 bases lay between the germline ends. The germline gives CDR1 MNHEY, CDR2 SVGEGT. CDR3 length: 13 residues. DNA for the CDR3: TGTGCCAGCAGTTACACTCGGGATTATGGCTACACCTTC. It encodes CASSYTRDYGYTF.

The chain has TRBV9 and TRBJ2-5; TRBD1 matches 9 bases. The CDR3 is made up of 14 amino acids. The junction had 5 bases not matched to a gene; V was cut back by 4 bases and J by 4 bases. CDR1 SGDLS and CDR2 YYNGEE come from the germline V gene. This chain's CDR3 is CASSFGQGRETQYF. For the CDR3, the DNA is TGTGCCAGCAGCTTTGGACAGGGGCGAGAGACCCAGTACTTC. Based on the CDR3 plus reference TRBV9 and TRBJ2-5, the full variable domain is DSGVTQTPKHLITATGQRVTLRCSPRSGDLSVYWYQQSLDQGLQFLIQYYNGEERAKGNILERFSAQQFPDLHSELNLSSLELGDSALYFCASSFGQGRETQYFGPGTRLLVL.

The V and J genes are TRBV12-3 or TRBV12-4 and TRBJ1-1, with no clear D. CDR3 length equals 13 residues. Trimming removed 7 bases at V and 11 bases at J, with 20 bases between. DNA for the CDR3: TGTGCCAGCACCACGGCGGATACGAATCGGGCTTTCTTT. Residues: CASTTADTNRAFF.

The J gene is TRBJ2-7, the V gene TRBV6-5; TRBD1 matches 10 bases. The CDR3 is 15 amino acids. Germline V gives CDR1 MNHEY, CDR2 SVGAGI. V gave up 7 bases and J gave up 0 bases; unmatched junction bases: 6. The CDR3 loop reads CASTPDRGVSYEQYF. The CDR3 region has the DNA TGTGCCAGCACGCCGGACAGGGGGGTCTCCTACGAGCAGTACTTC.

This clone appeared a few times. The CDR3 reads CASSEDRGTEAFF. For the CDR3, the DNA is TGTGCCAGCAGTGAAGACAGGGGCACTGAAGCTTTCTTT. The chain carries TRBV6-1 and TRBJ1-1; 7 bases line up with TRBD1. V gave up 1 base and J gave up 4 bases; unmatched junction bases: 0. CDR1 is MNHNS and CDR2 is SASEGT in the germline V gene. CDR3 length equals 13 residues.

The chain combines TRBV14 with TRBJ2-5; 15 positions match TRBD2. The CDR3 runs to 17 residues. J lost 6 bases, V lost 2 bases, and 7 bases had no gene match. CDR1 and CDR2 from the germline V gene are SGHDN and FVKESK. The CDR3 sequence is CASSQNAGLAGGQTQYF. The DNA of the CDR3 is TGTGCCAGCAGCCAAAATGCCGGACTAGCGGGGGGGCAGACCCAGTACTTC.

The V gene is TRBV10-3, the J gene TRBJ2-2; D is perhaps TRBD1 (6 bases). This CDR3 spans 15 amino acids. V was shortened by 5 bases and J by 6 bases, with 16 bases between the two germline ends. The germline V gene encodes CDR1 ENHRY and CDR2 SYGVKD. The CDR3 sequence is CAISSPGDQAGELFF. The CDR3 DNA reads as TGTGCCATCAGTAGCCCAGGGGATCAGGCCGGGGAGCTGTTTTTT.

The gene calls are TRBV24-1 and TRBJ2-5; TRBD2 matches at 9 bases. V lost 7 bases, J lost 5 bases, and 7 bases stayed unmatched. The germline V gene has CDR1 KGHDR and CDR2 SFDVKD. This CDR3 has 14 residues. The DNA of the CDR3 is TGTGCCACCAGAGAAGCGGGGGGAGGTGAGACCCAGTACTTC. Its translation is CATREAGGGETQYF.

This chain connects TRBV7-2 to TRBJ2-3; possibly TRBD1 for D (6 bases). Trimming removed 5 bases at V and 2 bases at J, with 17 bases between. Per the germline V gene, CDR1 is SGHTA and CDR2 is FQGNSA. The CDR3 is 16 amino acids. The CDR3 nucleotides read TGTGCCAGCAGCAGGTGGGTGGGGGCGCCCACAGATACGCAGTATTTT. Translated, it gives CASSRWVGAPTDTQYF.